Below are 11 T cell receptor beta chains sequenced from a single sample in a study of blood T cell repertoires in COVID-19. Method: immunoSEQ multiplex PCR; TCRdb's copy keeps in-frame clones and lacks some. The table includes about 230,000 clones, 75% to 85% detected once. The sample consisted of peripheral blood. These receptors originate from a man aged 50 to 59 with COVID-19, enrolled during active disease.

The chain uses TRBV6-5 and TRBJ1-4; 9 nucleotides match TRBD1. The CDR3 is made up of 14 amino acids. CDR1 is MNHEY and CDR2 is SVGAGI in the germline V gene. The trim removed 6 bases at V and 6 bases at J, leaving 5 bases unmatched. CDR3 amino acids: CASRQGALDEKLFF. CDR3 DNA: TGTGCCAGCAGACAGGGGGCGCTTGATGAAAAACTGTTTTTT.

V gene TRBV6-5 combines with J gene TRBJ2-7; 7 nucleotides line up with TRBD1. CDR1 is MNHEY, CDR2 SVGAGI, per germline. The V gene end was trimmed by 5 bases and the J gene end by 5 bases; junction bases not matched to a gene: 9. The CDR3 extends over 14 amino acids. CDR3 residues: CASSTNRGTHEQYF. The CDR3 DNA reads as TGTGCCAGCAGTACCAACAGGGGAACCCACGAGCAGTACTTC.

V and J are TRBV19 and TRBJ2-6; 9 bases match TRBD1. The V gene end was trimmed by 1 base and the J gene end by 0 bases; junction bases not matched to a gene: 7. Germline loops: CDR1 LNHDA, CDR2 SQIVND (reference sequence). The CDR3 runs to 19 residues. The CDR3 DNA sequence: TGTGCCAGTAGTATAGTCGGGACAGGGAGCCTCTCTGGGGCCAACGTCCTGACTTTC. This encodes CASSIVGTGSLSGANVLTF.

The rearrangement links TRBV5-1 to TRBJ2-5, with 7 bases identical to TRBD1. V lost 7 bases to trimming and J lost 5 bases; unmatched junction nucleotides: 11. This CDR3 is 14 amino acids long. Germline-derived CDR1 and CDR2 are SGHRS and YFSETQ. CDR3: CASENTGVGETQYF. Here the CDR3 DNA reads TGCGCCAGCGAGAACACAGGGGTTGGGGAGACCCAGTACTTC.

The chain is built from TRBV5-4 and TRBJ1-2; the D is unclear. Trimming cost V 8 bases and J 4 bases, with 18 bases left between them. Per germline, CDR1 SGHNT and CDR2 YYREEE (reference sequence). The CDR3 has 14 residues. The CDR3 spells CASSSGSHVYGYTF. The CDR3 coding sequence is TGTGCCAGTTCTTCCGGTTCCCATGTCTATGGCTACACCTTC.

This chain connects TRBV6-2 or TRBV6-3 to TRBJ2-7, with 8 bases matching TRBD2. The CDR3 runs 14 residues. CDR1 and CDR2 from the germline V gene are MNHEY and SVGEGT. The V gene end was trimmed by 5 bases and the J gene end by 6 bases; junction bases not matched to a gene: 9. The CDR3 here is CASSPPGLGSEQYF. As DNA, the CDR3 is TGTGCCAGCAGTCCACCGGGACTAGGGAGCGAGCAGTACTTC.

This clone has just one count. The V gene is TRBV4-2, the J gene TRBJ2-7; 8 nucleotides match TRBD2. V was clipped by 3 bases and J by 3 bases; unmatched bases: 4. This CDR3 is 14 amino acids long. CDR1 is LGHNA, CDR2 YNFKEQ, per germline. The CDR3 sequence: CASSQGRGVYEQYF. CDR3 coding DNA: TGTGCCAGCAGCCAGGGGCGGGGGGTCTACGAGCAGTACTTC.

CDR3 nucleotide sequence: TGCGCCAGCAGCCAAGTTGCGGGGGCCTTGGATGAGCAGTTCTTC. It specifies CASSQVAGALDEQFF. The rearrangement uses TRBV4-3 and TRBJ2-1; the D gene is possibly TRBD2 (7 bases). V gave up 1 base and J gave up 8 bases, with 15 bases separating them. Germline V CDR1 and CDR2: LGHNA, YSLEER. The CDR3 contains 15 residues.

In this sample, this clone turned up many times. The chain uses TRBV9 and TRBJ2-1, with 8 bases matching TRBD1. The CDR3 is made up of 15 amino acids. Losses at the gene ends were 3 bases for V and 3 bases for J; bases not matched to a gene: 5. Germline CDR1 SGDLS, CDR2 YYNGEE. The CDR3 DNA follows: TGTGCCAGCAGCGATGACAGGGGACACTACAATGAGCAGTTCTTC. Its translation is CASSDDRGHYNEQFF.

The chain carries TRBV4-1 and TRBJ2-1, with a tentative D call TRBD2 (6 bases). V gave up 1 base and J gave up 2 bases, with 6 bases separating them. The length of the CDR3 is 14 residues. Germline V gene data show CDR1 as MGHRA and CDR2 as YSYEKL. CDR3 DNA sequence: TGCGCCAGCAGCCAAGCGGGGGCCTACAATGAGCAGTTCTTC. This gives the protein CASSQAGAYNEQFF.

The genes are TRBV11-3 and TRBJ2-3, with no clear D. Trimming took 5 bases from V and 0 from J, leaving 12 bases between them. CDR1 and CDR2 from the germline V gene are SGHNT and YENEEA. This CDR3 spans 15 amino acids. The CDR3 loop reads CASSETTTSTDTQYF. CDR3 sequence (DNA): TGTGCCAGCAGCGAAACAACTACTAGCACAGATACGCAGTATTTT.